The clone carrying this T cell receptor (beta chain) was observed a few times. Its cognate antigen is unknown. This specimen belongs to a study of cytomegalovirus exposure and HLA in healthy donors. About the research overall: Around 180 million T cells yielded 100 million or so unique TCR beta sequences, as an earlier analysis found. An early release of data contained tens of millions of unique TCRs, which came from HLA-typed donors.

Study results and limitations: In all likelihood, a cluster of highly shared sequence variants was a sequencing artifact. It was in a later analysis that TCR association rates were seen to vary by HLA locus, highest for DRB1 and lowest for HLA-C.

PCR involved 60 Vbeta and 13 Jbeta primers. Data came from immunoSEQ multiplex PCR; TCRdb stores just in-frame clones and leaves some out. The table lists 150,000 to 200,000 clones, about 77% of them singletons. The sequenced material came from PBMCs. This TCR came from a woman aged 40 to 55 in good health and CMV-seropositive.

This CDR3 is CASSQQVYSNQPQHF. Written as DNA, the CDR3 is TGCGCCAGCAGCCAACAGGTTTATAGCAATCAGCCCCAGCATTTT. J is TRBJ1-5 and V is TRBV4-1; no firm D call. The CDR3 extends over 15 amino acids. Trimming took off 2 bases at V and 0 bases at J, with 8 bases between the two ends. CDR1 and CDR2 (germline): MGHRA, YSYEKL.